This T cell receptor beta chain was observed in a study of Graves' ophthalmopathy and Graves' hyperthyroidism. Amplified TCR beta CDR3 regions were obtained using RNA transcripts as template. In the first round, RT-PCR was carried out with HTBI primers, and a multiplex PCR formed the second round. TCRdb fed the multiplex PCR reads into MiXCR, producing one record per CDR3 protein. The sample lists roughly 700,000 distinct CDR3 sequences, about 44% seen once, with 44% in the top ten. V was clipped by 2 bases and J by 2 bases, with 19 bases between them. Germline-derived CDR1 and CDR2 are ENHRY and SYGVKD. This CDR3 has 17 residues.

The chain has TRBV10-3 and TRBJ2-7; tentatively, D is TRBD1 (5 bases). This TCR was sampled from an adult man with Graves' ophthalmopathy. Material: peripheral blood. DNA of the CDR3: TGTGCCATCAGTGAGGAGCTTCAGGGAAATTTGGCCTACGAGCAGTACTTC. Protein sequence: CAISEELQGNLAYEQYF.